Below, 30 T cell receptor beta chains from the same sample are listed, as sequenced in a study of radiotherapy plus CTLA-4 blockade in lung cancer. Sequenced by immunoSEQ multiplex PCR; TCRdb stores in-frame clones only, minus some. The sample shows 25,000 to 35,000 clones, over 75% of them seen only once. The sequencing here drew on peripheral blood, taken from a patient treated with radiotherapy plus ipilimumab. Every receptor here comes from a human donor with non-small cell lung cancer who had stable disease on radiotherapy plus ipilimumab.

In this sample, this clone turned up once. V is TRBV28 and J is TRBJ1-1; 7 nucleotides line up with TRBD1. Germline V CDR1 and CDR2: MDHEN, SYDVKM. The CDR3 spans 12 residues. V lost 1 base and J lost 7; bases outside the gene matches: 0. CDR3 protein: CASSLYRGEAFF. CDR3 DNA sequence: TGTGCCAGCAGTTTATACAGGGGTGAAGCTTTCTTT.

Remarks on this clone: At the DNA level, this CDR3 is encoded by other sequences in the same sample as well. This rearrangement joins TRBV7-9 to TRBJ1-4; tentative D call: TRBD1 (5 bases). The germline V gene has CDR1 SEHNR and CDR2 FQNEAQ (reference sequence). This CDR3 has 18 residues. V was cut by 2 bases and J by 0 bases, with 16 bases left in between. The DNA of the CDR3 is TGTGCCAGCAGCTTACACCGGGGCAAGAACGCAACTAATGAAAAACTGTTTTTT. This codes for CASSLHRGKNATNEKLFF.

The rearrangement links TRBV19 to TRBJ1-4; D is unclear. From germline, CDR1 is LNHDA and CDR2 SQIVND (reference sequence). The CDR3 totals 15 residues. V lost 4 bases to trimming and J lost 0 bases, with 9 bases between them. CDR3 protein: CASSRESSTNEKLFF. CDR3 DNA: TGTGCCAGTAGTAGGGAGTCTTCAACTAATGAAAAACTGTTTTTT.

The CDR3 sequence: CASSTDRQETQYF. DNA of the CDR3: TGTGCCAGCAGCACGGACAGACAAGAGACCCAGTACTTC. The chain joins TRBV5-4 to TRBJ2-5, with D possibly matching TRBD1 (6 bases). CDR1 is SGHNT and CDR2 is YYREEE in the germline V gene (reference sequence). The CDR3 is 13 amino acids. The V end was cut by 4 bases, the J end by 2 bases, with 9 bases between.

This clone showed up just once. The chain carries TRBV29-1 and TRBJ1-1, with D possibly being TRBD1 (5 bases). Looked up from germline, CDR1 is SQVTM and CDR2 is ANQGSEA. Trimming removed 3 bases from V and 6 bases from J, with 26 bases in between. The CDR3 consists of 17 residues. This CDR3 reads CSVEVQGGYSVRSEAFF. As DNA, the CDR3 is TGCAGCGTTGAGGTCCAGGGAGGTTACTCTGTTCGTTCTGAAGCTTTCTTT.

The V call is TRBV9, the J call TRBJ2-7; 9 positions match TRBD2. Germline assignment: CDR1 SGDLS and CDR2 YYNGEE. CDR3 length: 15 residues. Trimming at V came to 6 bases and at J to 2 bases, leaving 9 bases not matched to a gene. The CDR3 spells CASTRGGGGAYEQYF. The CDR3 DNA reads TGTGCCAGCACTCGCGGCGGCGGGGGGGCCTACGAGCAGTACTTC.

To note about this clone: This sample also contains other DNA sequences that code for the same CDR3. The chain is built from TRBV6-5 and TRBJ2-7; 8 bases agree with TRBD2. CDR1 and CDR2 (germline): MNHEY, SVGAGI. V lost 4 bases and J lost 5; bases outside the gene matches: 13. This CDR3 is built from 16 residues. In DNA, the CDR3 is TGTGCCAGCAGTTTGGGTGTGGGGGCGGGGGGTGACGAGCAGTACTTC. This sequence encodes CASSLGVGAGGDEQYF.

V gene TRBV2 combines with J gene TRBJ1-2, with D possibly being TRBD1 (5 bases). Trimming took off 1 base at V and 8 bases at J, with 11 bases between the two ends. Germline V gene data show CDR1 as SNHLY and CDR2 as FYNNEI. This CDR3 is built from 13 residues. CDR3 sequence: CASSEDRPGGYTF. The CDR3 DNA reads as TGTGCCAGCAGTGAAGACAGGCCCGGGGGCTACACCTTC.

CDR3 coding DNA: TGTGCCAGCAGTGAGGGGACGGACTATAATTCACCCCTCCACTTT. Residues: CASSEGTDYNSPLHF. This chain links TRBV9 with TRBJ1-6, with D possibly TRBD1 on 5 matching bases. V was clipped by 5 bases and J by 3 bases, with 12 bases between them. The CDR3 consists of 15 residues. Germline loops: CDR1 SGDLS, CDR2 YYNGEE.

V gene TRBV19 combines with J gene TRBJ1-5; the D gene is possibly TRBD1 (6 bases). The CDR3 is 15 residues long. The V gene lost 1 base and the J gene lost 7 bases, with 14 bases spanning the gap. Germline V gene lookup returns CDR1 LNHDA and CDR2 SQIVND (reference sequence). CDR3 sequence reads: CASSIGFGGGQPQHF. CDR3 bases: TGTGCCAGTAGTATAGGGTTCGGGGGCGGGCAGCCCCAGCATTTT. The variable domain in full, completed from reference TRBV19 and TRBJ1-5, reads DGGITQSPKYLFRKEGQNVTLSCEQNLNHDAMYWYRQDPGQGLRLIYYSQIVNDFQKGDIAEGYSVSREKKESFPLTVTSAQKNPTAFYLCASSIGFGGGQPQHFGDGTRLSIL.

The rearrangement links TRBV11-2 to TRBJ1-6, with D hard to call. Germline V gene lookup returns CDR1 SGHAT and CDR2 FQNNGV. The CDR3 totals 12 residues. V lost 0 bases, J lost 8 bases, and 2 bases lay in between. The CDR3 sequence is CASSLDYSPLHF. Written as DNA, the CDR3 is TGTGCCAGCAGCTTAGACTATTCACCCCTCCACTTT. The entire variable domain, with the rest obtained from reference TRBV11-2 and TRBJ1-6, is as follows: EAGVAQSPRYKIIEKRQSVAFWCNPISGHATLYWYQQILGQGPKLLIQFQNNGVVDDSQLPKDRFSAERLKGVDSTLKIQPAKLEDSAVYLCASSLDYSPLHFGNGTRLTVT.

Regarding this clone: The junction does not match germline at one end; this may be a read error. The chain uses TRBV15 and TRBJ1-2; 7 nucleotides agree with TRBD1. The CDR3 is 12 amino acids. Germline V CDR1 and CDR2: LNHNV, YYDKDF (reference sequence). The CDR3 DNA sequence: TGTGCCACCAGCAGGACAGGGTACGGCTACGCCTTC. Amino acids: CATSRTGYGYAF.

The rearrangement joins TRBV7-8 to TRBJ1-1, with 8 bases that match TRBD1. CDR3 size: 16 residues. Germline V gene data show CDR1 as SGHVS and CDR2 as FQNEAQ. J lost 5 bases, V lost 2 bases, and 10 bases had no gene match. CDR3 sequence: CASSLPIGQGFTEAFF. CDR3 DNA sequence: TGTGCCAGCAGCTTACCTATCGGACAGGGTTTTACTGAAGCTTTCTTT.

To note about this clone: Other DNA variants within this sample encode the same CDR3. The genes are TRBV7-3 and TRBJ1-2; no reliable D call. Germline V CDR1 and CDR2: SGHTA, FQGTGA. The V gene lost 0 bases and the J gene lost 0 bases, with 8 bases spanning the gap. CDR3 length: 15 amino acids. This chain's CDR3 is CASSLTGGTNYGYTF. For the CDR3, the DNA is TGTGCCAGCAGCTTAACGGGCGGGACTAACTATGGCTACACCTTC. Supplemented by reference TRBV7-3 and TRBJ1-2, the full variable domain reads GAGVSQTPSNKVTEKGKYVELRCDPISGHTALYWYRQSLGQGPEFLIYFQGTGAADDSGLPNDRFFAVRPEGSVSTLKIQRTERGDSAVYLCASSLTGGTNYGYTFGSGTRLTVV.

The J gene is TRBJ1-1, the V gene TRBV5-4, with 7 nucleotides matching TRBD1. The trim removed 4 bases at V and 3 bases at J, leaving 9 bases unmatched. From germline, CDR1 is SGHNT and CDR2 YYREEE (reference sequence). The CDR3 covers 15 residues. For the CDR3, the DNA is TGTGCCAGCAGCCGGTTCGGGGGACAGTACACTGAAGCTTTCTTT. Translated: CASSRFGGQYTEAFF.

A single count supports this clone. The genes are TRBV5-1 and TRBJ1-1; no reliable D call. CDR1 SGHRS and CDR2 YFSETQ come from the germline V gene. This CDR3 is built from 14 residues. Between the trimmed V and J ends, which lost 1 base and 1 base, there was a span of 8 bases. The DNA for the CDR3 is TGCGCCAGCAGCTTGCCTCACGCGAACACTGAAGCTTTCTTT. Its translation is CASSLPHANTEAFF. The full variable domain, its missing parts supplied by reference TRBV5-1 and TRBJ1-1, is KAGVTQTPRYLIKTRGQQVTLSCSPISGHRSVSWYQQTPGQGLQFLFEYFSETQRNKGNFPGRFSGRQFSNSRSEMNVSTLELGDSALYLCASSLPHANTEAFFGQGTRLTVV.

This chain connects TRBV6-4 to TRBJ2-3; 8 bases are a match to TRBD2. The CDR3 runs 15 residues. The J segment lost 4 bases and the V segment lost 4 bases, leaving 7 bases of the junction unmatched. Germline values: CDR1 MRHNA, CDR2 SNTAGT. The CDR3: CASSALSGGADTQYF. The CDR3 nucleotides are TGTGCCAGCAGTGCGCTCAGCGGGGGCGCAGATACGCAGTATTTT.

The J gene is TRBJ2-1, the V gene TRBV2; 7 bases map to TRBD2. Trimming cost V 5 bases and J 4 bases; bases outside gene matches: 5. CDR1 is SNHLY, CDR2 FYNNEI, per germline. This CDR3 spans 14 amino acids. CDR3 amino acids: CASSLGGGYNEQFF. CDR3 DNA: TGTGCCAGCAGTCTTGGGGGGGGGTACAATGAGCAGTTCTTC.

The chain joins TRBV4-1 to TRBJ2-3; no clear D gene. Trimming pared 0 bases from V and 4 bases from J, leaving 14 bases between. The CDR3 spans 16 residues. Germline CDR1 is MGHRA and CDR2 is YSYEKL. The CDR3 bases are TGCGCCAGCAGCCAAGAAAGGATAATTTTGGCAGATACGCAGTATTTT. The encoded protein is CASSQERIILADTQYF.

This clone was seen a few times. The gene calls are TRBV6-7 and TRBJ2-1; 9 bases line up with TRBD2. TRBV6-7 is identified as an open reading frame with a role that is uncertain. The CDR3 totals 16 residues. Trimming took 1 base from V and 5 from J; bases not matched to a gene: 6. The CDR3 sequence: CASSYWGGGANNEQFF. Written as DNA, the CDR3 is TGTGCCAGCAGTTACTGGGGCGGGGGGGCAAACAATGAGCAGTTCTTC.

This rearrangement joins TRBV28 to TRBJ1-3; tentative D call: TRBD1 (5 bases). Germline V CDR1 and CDR2: MDHEN, SYDVKM. This CDR3 is 14 amino acids long. V shed 5 bases and J shed 2 bases, with 10 bases lying between them. For the CDR3, the DNA is TGTGCCAGCAGTAACCAGGGAACTGGAAACACCATATATTTT. Its translation is CASSNQGTGNTIYF.

The chain couples TRBV4-1 to TRBJ1-1; D is possibly TRBD1 (5 bases). CDR1 is MGHRA and CDR2 is YSYEKL in the germline V gene. The CDR3 sequence is 16 residues long. Trimming stripped 0 bases from V and 0 bases from J, with 11 bases between. Written as DNA, the CDR3 is TGCGCCAGCAGCCAAGACTGGGACTCCTTGAACACTGAAGCTTTCTTT. Its protein product is CASSQDWDSLNTEAFF.

This clone was observed a few times. This chain uses TRBV5-8 with TRBJ1-5, with 9 bases fitting TRBD1. The V gene end was trimmed by 2 bases and the J gene end by 4 bases; junction bases not matched to a gene: 7. Per the germline V gene, CDR1 is SGHTS and CDR2 is YDEGEE. The CDR3 has 16 amino acids. The CDR3 reads CASSLRPGQGNQPQHF. The CDR3 coding sequence is TGTGCCAGCAGCTTACGCCCCGGACAGGGGAATCAGCCCCAGCATTTT.

The chain combines TRBV5-1 with TRBJ2-7, with TRBD2 as a possible D gene (6 bases). Germline lookup yields CDR1 SGHRS and CDR2 YFSETQ. V was cut by 2 bases and J by 7 bases, with 19 bases left in between. This CDR3 region has 15 residues. CDR3 sequence (DNA): TGCGCCAGCAGCTTTACCGGGACTCCCTCCGGAGAGCAGTACTTC. Translating it yields CASSFTGTPSGEQYF.

V and J are TRBV6-1 and TRBJ1-5; 8 nucleotides agree with TRBD1. Trimming removed 4 bases from V and 4 bases from J; junction bases left unmatched: 9. Per germline, CDR1 MNHNS and CDR2 SASEGT. CDR3 size: 16 residues. The CDR3 coding sequence is TGTGCCAGCAGTGGCCAGCGGACAGGGCCTAATCAGCCCCAGCATTTT. This gives the protein CASSGQRTGPNQPQHF.

The chain is built from TRBV25-1 and TRBJ2-1, with 7 bases lining up with TRBD1. CDR3 length: 14 residues. CDR1 and CDR2 (germline): MGHDK, SYGVNS. V was clipped by 3 bases and J by 3 bases; unmatched bases: 2. The CDR3 is CASSEGTVYNEQFF. CDR3 sequence (DNA): TGTGCCAGCAGTGAGGGGACAGTCTACAATGAGCAGTTCTTC.

The rearrangement joins TRBV7-9 to TRBJ1-2; D is ambiguous. The V and J ends lost 3 bases and 8 bases respectively, with 10 bases between them. The germline V gene has CDR1 SEHNR and CDR2 FQNEAQ (reference sequence). The CDR3 runs to 12 residues. The DNA for the CDR3 is TGTGCCAGCAGCTTGACCGAGGAAGGCTACACCTTC. It specifies CASSLTEEGYTF.

J is TRBJ1-2 and V is TRBV28, with a tentative D call TRBD1 (5 bases). Trimming stripped 5 bases from V and 8 bases from J, with 12 bases between. CDR1 is MDHEN and CDR2 is SYDVKM in the germline V gene. The CDR3 sequence is 12 residues long. The CDR3 nucleotides read TGTGCCAGCAGTCCTTGGGGGTACGGCTACACCTTC. Its protein product is CASSPWGYGYTF.

The CDR3, as DNA: TGTGCCAGCCGAAGGGGGGTTAACGGTTTGGTGTCGCAGTACGTC. Translated, it gives CASRRGVNGLVSQYV. The V gene is TRBV21-1, the J gene TRBJ2-7. TRBV21-1 counts as a pseudogene. The CDR3 consists of 15 residues.

The CDR3: CASSIGGTGELFF. The CDR3 DNA is TGTGCCAGTAGTATCGGCGGCACCGGGGAGCTGTTTTTT. This chain uses TRBV19 with TRBJ2-2; D is unresolved. V was clipped by 3 bases and J by 4 bases, with 6 bases between them. This CDR3 has 13 residues. The germline V gene encodes CDR1 LNHDA and CDR2 SQIVND (reference sequence). The full variable domain, rest sourced from reference TRBV19 and TRBJ2-2, is DGGITQSPKYLFRKEGQNVTLSCEQNLNHDAMYWYRQDPGQGLRLIYYSQIVNDFQKGDIAEGYSVSREKKESFPLTVTSAQKNPTAFYLCASSIGGTGELFFGEGSRLTVL.